One and the same sample provided the 10 T cell receptor beta chains below, sequenced in a study of T-cell memory formation after mild COVID-19. TCRdb called the 5' RACE reads again in MiXCR, with one record for every CDR3 protein. This table holds about 430,000 distinct CDR3 sequences, more than 15% found once. Material: PBMCs or a T cell subset sorted from them (not recorded which). The receptors were gathered from a man aged 18 to 29 who had mild COVID-19 (a few samples of this study predate the infection). Cell type and time point are not known.

V usage is TRBV27 and J usage is TRBJ1-2; TRBD1 is a possible D gene (5 bases). The CDR3 spans 14 residues. V lost 7 bases to trimming and J lost 2 bases, with 14 bases between them. Germline V gene lookup returns CDR1 MNHEY and CDR2 SMNVEV (reference sequence). CDR3 nucleotides: TGTGCCAGCAAACGTGTAGGGGCCAACTATGGCTACACCTTC. Amino acid sequence: CASKRVGANYGYTF.

The rearrangement joins TRBV20-1 to TRBJ1-6; tentatively, D is TRBD1 (6 bases). Trimming removed 4 bases at V and 7 bases at J, with 17 bases between. This CDR3 is built from 15 residues. CDR1 and CDR2 from the germline V gene are DFQATT and SNEGSKA (reference sequence). The chain's CDR3 is CSAIPSGDLNSPLHF. CDR3 nucleotide sequence: TGCAGTGCTATACCCTCAGGGGACCTCAATTCACCCCTCCACTTT.

The gene calls are TRBV5-1 and TRBJ1-5; 9 bases match TRBD1. This CDR3 contains 16 residues. Trimming cost V 3 bases and J 2 bases; bases outside gene matches: 6. Looked up from germline, CDR1 is SGHRS and CDR2 is YFSETQ. This chain's CDR3 is CASSSGDRVGNQPQHF. The DNA of the CDR3 is TGCGCCAGCAGCTCCGGGGACAGGGTTGGCAATCAGCCCCAGCATTTT.

In its sample, this clonotype was seen a few times. Here the CDR3 reads CSARDGYNEKLFF. The CDR3 coding sequence is TGCAGTGCTAGAGATGGTTATAATGAAAAACTGTTTTTT. The chain uses TRBV20-1 and TRBJ1-4; D not certain. CDR1 DFQATT and CDR2 SNEGSKA come from the germline V gene (reference sequence). The CDR3 contains 13 residues. V gave up 0 bases and J gave up 4 bases, with 6 bases separating them.

This sequence joins TRBV28 and TRBJ2-5; D remains ambiguous. The CDR3 runs 13 residues. V was pared by 8 bases and J by 2 bases, with 12 bases between. Germline loops: CDR1 MDHEN, CDR2 SYDVKM. Here the CDR3 reads CASRPALQETQYF. The CDR3 DNA is TGTGCCAGCCGGCCAGCCTTACAAGAGACCCAGTACTTC.

At least ten counts were recorded for this clonotype. The CDR3 is CASSSGTGRTDTQYF. The CDR3 coding sequence is TGTGCCAGCAGCTCCGGGACGGGGCGAACAGATACGCAGTATTTT. This chain connects TRBV7-3 to TRBJ2-3; D is possibly TRBD1 or TRBD2 (5 bases each). The CDR3 totals 15 residues. V lost 4 bases to trimming and J lost 3 bases, with 14 bases between them. Germline assignment: CDR1 SGHTA and CDR2 FQGTGA.

The chain has TRBV7-8 and TRBJ2-2; D uncertain. This CDR3 region has 13 residues. Germline V CDR1 and CDR2: SGHVS, FQNEAQ. V was cut by 3 bases and J by 5 bases, with 7 bases left in between. In DNA, the CDR3 is TGTGCCAGCAGCTTTGGTAGGACCGGGGAGCTGTTTTTT. It translates to CASSFGRTGELFF.

The sample holds a few counts of this clonotype. The J gene is TRBJ2-1, the V gene TRBV6-5, with D possibly TRBD1 on 6 matching bases. CDR1 and CDR2 from the germline V gene are MNHEY and SVGAGI. The CDR3 is 14 residues long. Trimming stripped 2 bases from V and 4 bases from J, with 9 bases between. The CDR3 sequence: CASSYGTPYNEQFF. The CDR3 region has the DNA TGTGCCAGCAGTTACGGGACACCTTACAATGAGCAGTTCTTC.

This clonotype was recorded a few times. This sequence joins TRBV20-1 and TRBJ2-3; the match to TRBD2 covers 16 bases. The CDR3 loop spans 15 amino acids. Per the germline V gene, CDR1 is DFQATT and CDR2 is SNEGSKA (reference sequence). V lost 5 bases and J lost 3; bases outside the gene matches: 2. This CDR3 is CSAGTSGGETDTQYF. The CDR3 coding sequence is TGCAGTGCTGGGACTAGCGGGGGGGAGACAGATACGCAGTATTTT.

This clonotype was found many times. The CDR3 protein is CAWSRGGVYNEQFF. CDR3 sequence (DNA): TGTGCCTGGAGTCGCGGGGGGGTCTACAATGAGCAGTTCTTC. The V and J genes are TRBV30 and TRBJ2-1; TRBD2 matches 9 bases. V lost 2 bases and J lost 3; bases outside the gene matches: 2. CDR1 is GTSNPN, CDR2 SVGIG, per germline (reference sequence). This CDR3 has 14 amino acids.